This passage covers 31 T cell receptor beta chains from one sample sequenced in a study of blood T cells in healthy people across ages. Combining a sample-barcoded 5' primer with a J-beta primer mix, a second PCR ran for about 7 to 12 cycles. Via MiXCR, TCRdb re-called the 5' RACE reads, giving one row per CDR3 protein. The table shows some 700,000 distinct CDR3 sequences, with roughly 43% occurring only once. Sequencing used blood. All receptors derive from a woman in her sixties or seventies in good health.

The V gene is TRBV2, the J gene TRBJ2-3, with 13 bases that match TRBD2. Trimming at V came to 9 bases and at J to 0 bases, leaving 3 bases not matched to a gene. The CDR3 runs 15 residues. Germline-derived CDR1 and CDR2 are SNHLY and FYNNEI. The CDR3 DNA reads as TGTGCCAGGCAACTAGCGGGGGGGAGCACAGATACGCAGTATTTT. Its translation: CARQLAGGSTDTQYF.

CDR3 region: CASSESWGTYEQYF. In DNA form, the CDR3 reads TGTGCCAGCAGTGAATCTTGGGGAACCTACGAGCAGTACTTC. The chain carries TRBV25-1 and TRBJ2-7; unclear D gene. The CDR3 has 14 amino acids. Trimming took 1 base from V and 2 from J, leaving 9 bases between them. Germline V lookup: CDR1 MGHDK, CDR2 SYGVNS.

This chain connects TRBV9 to TRBJ2-5; a weak D match, TRBD2 (5 bases). The V end lost 2 bases, the J end lost 3 bases, and 17 bases lay between the germline ends. This CDR3 is built from 16 residues. CDR1 and CDR2 from the germline V gene are SGDLS and YYNGEE. CDR3 protein: CASSVDPGGSKETQYF. Here the CDR3 DNA reads TGTGCCAGCAGCGTGGACCCTGGTGGGAGCAAAGAGACCCAGTACTTC.

There are a few counts of this clonotype. The V call is TRBV9, the J call TRBJ2-7; 7 nucleotides match TRBD2. Gene TRBJ2-5 matches the end of the DNA better, so the J call may be wrong. The CDR3 is 15 amino acids. Germline V gene sequence: CDR1 SGDLS, CDR2 YYNGEE. CDR3 coding DNA: TGTGCCAGCAGCGTAGCTCAAGCGGGGTGGGAGACCCAGTACTTC. It specifies CASSVAQAGWETQYF.

The CDR3: CASSLSGTLNTEAFF. As DNA, the CDR3 is TGTGCCAGCAGCTTAAGTGGGACACTGAACACTGAAGCTTTCTTT. This sequence joins TRBV7-3 and TRBJ1-1; D perhaps matches TRBD1 (6 bases). CDR1 is SGHTA, CDR2 FQGTGA, per germline. The CDR3 contains 15 residues. V was cut by 1 base and J by 0 bases, with 9 bases left in between.

The chain couples TRBV28 to TRBJ2-3; possibly TRBD2 for D (6 bases). V was shortened by 9 bases and J by 3 bases, with 16 bases between the two germline ends. Germline values: CDR1 MDHEN, CDR2 SYDVKM. CDR3 length: 14 residues. The CDR3 DNA follows: TGTGCCAGTGACAAAGCGGGTCCTACAGATACGCAGTATTTT. Translation gives CASDKAGPTDTQYF.

This clonotype has a handful of counts. The genes are TRBV28 and TRBJ2-7, with TRBD2 matching over 8 bases. J lost 2 bases, V lost 7 bases, and 10 bases had no gene match. Germline values: CDR1 MDHEN, CDR2 SYDVKM. This CDR3 spans 15 amino acids. The CDR3 here is CASTRGVAGPYEQYF. Here the CDR3 DNA reads TGTGCCAGCACCCGAGGGGTAGCGGGACCCTACGAGCAGTACTTC.

The J gene is TRBJ2-3, the V gene TRBV3-1; D assignment may be TRBD1 or TRBD2 (6 bases each). V lost 2 bases, J lost 2 bases, and 14 bases lay in between. Germline CDR1 and CDR2: LGHDT and YNNKEL (reference sequence). This CDR3 contains 16 residues. The CDR3 spells CASSQSSSGATDTQYF. In nucleotides, the CDR3 is TGTGCCAGCAGCCAAAGTTCGTCGGGGGCCACAGATACGCAGTATTTT.

This clonotype was counted between two and nine times. CDR3 DNA: TGTGCCAGCAGCGTAGTGGGGGGCCAACTCTCCTACAATGAGCAGTTCTTC. This gives the protein CASSVVGGQLSYNEQFF. The chain couples TRBV9 to TRBJ2-1; D is perhaps TRBD1 or TRBD2 (6 bases each). Germline-derived CDR1 and CDR2 are SGDLS and YYNGEE. This CDR3 spans 17 amino acids. The germline V and J ends were trimmed by 0 bases and 0 bases, with 13 bases remaining between them.

J is TRBJ2-3 and V is TRBV5-1; 11 bases line up with TRBD2. The CDR3 has 18 residues. Trimming at V came to 0 bases and at J to 0 bases, leaving 6 bases not matched to a gene. Per the germline V gene, CDR1 is SGHRS and CDR2 is YFSETQ. The CDR3 bases are TGCGCCAGCAGCTTGGGGGCTAGCGGGGGGACGAGCACAGATACGCAGTATTTT. It codes for CASSLGASGGTSTDTQYF.

This clonotype has a handful of counts. This rearrangement joins TRBV6-6 to TRBJ2-5; D is uncertain. Germline lookup yields CDR1 MNHNY and CDR2 SVGAGI (reference sequence). The CDR3 has 14 amino acids. Trimming cost V 2 bases and J 0 bases, with 7 bases left between them. CDR3 loop: CASSYPGNQETQYF. The CDR3 coding sequence is TGTGCCAGCAGTTACCCCGGAAACCAAGAGACCCAGTACTTC.

A word on this clonotype: A read error may explain this, as a much larger clone is one base away. This chain uses TRBV5-5 with TRBJ2-5; D ambiguous. V was shortened by 4 bases and J by 11 bases, with 18 bases between the two germline ends. The CDR3 totals 13 residues. The germline gives CDR1 SGHKS, CDR2 YYEKEE (reference sequence). The chain's CDR3 is CASSLDQYNEQYF. CDR3 DNA sequence: TGTGCCAGCAGCCTGGACCAATACAATGAGCAGTACTTC.

This clonotype was seen more than once but under ten times. The chain recombines TRBV7-8 with TRBJ2-5; no clear D. The CDR3 spans 17 residues. The germline V and J ends were trimmed by 4 bases and 1 base, with 19 bases remaining between them. Germline CDR1 and CDR2: SGHVS and FQNEAQ. In DNA form, the CDR3 reads TGTGCCAGCAGCTCCGGACCAGCACTCAACCCCCAAGAGACCCAGTACTTC. As protein: CASSSGPALNPQETQYF.

The chain has TRBV6-2 or TRBV6-3 and TRBJ2-3; no clear D gene. Per germline, CDR1 MNHEY and CDR2 SVGEGT. V lost 2 bases and J 1 base, leaving 13 bases between the germline ends. The CDR3 is 16 residues long. The CDR3 region is CASSYPAASGTDTQYF. The DNA of the CDR3 is TGTGCCAGCAGTTACCCCGCAGCGTCTGGCACAGATACGCAGTATTTT.

This chain connects TRBV5-1 to TRBJ2-1; a possible D gene is TRBD1 (6 bases). The length of the CDR3 is 14 residues. CDR1 and CDR2 from the germline V gene are SGHRS and YFSETQ. The ends were cut back, 9 bases at V and 0 bases at J, with 13 bases in the middle. This CDR3 reads CATQPTGSYNEQFF. CDR3 DNA sequence: TGCGCCACCCAACCGACAGGCTCCTACAATGAGCAGTTCTTC.

The rearrangement links TRBV18 to TRBJ2-1, with D possibly matching TRBD1 (5 bases). CDR3 length: 15 amino acids. Trimming took off 6 bases at V and 0 bases at J, with 12 bases between the two ends. Germline CDR1 is KGHSH and CDR2 is LQKENI. The CDR3 bases are TGTGCCAGCTCGCTCAGGGTCGACTCCTACAATGAGCAGTTCTTC. Amino acids: CASSLRVDSYNEQFF.

This chain connects TRBV2 to TRBJ1-2; a possible D gene is TRBD1 (5 bases). Germline values: CDR1 SNHLY, CDR2 FYNNEI. The CDR3 consists of 15 residues. Trimming left V 2 bases short and J 0 bases short, with 10 bases between. Written as DNA, the CDR3 is TGTGCCAGCAGTGAAACTAAGGGGACTAACTATGGCTACACCTTC. It encodes CASSETKGTNYGYTF. The variable domain in full, completed from reference TRBV2 and TRBJ1-2, reads EPEVTQTPSHQVTQMGQEVILRCVPISNHLYFYWYRQILGQKVEFLVSFYNNEISEKSEIFDDQFSVERPDGSNFTLKIRSTKLEDSAMYFCASSETKGTNYGYTFGSGTRLTVV.

About this clonotype itself: One end of the junction is discordant with germline, which a read error may explain. V usage is TRBV29-1 and J usage is TRBJ2-3; 7 nucleotides line up with TRBD1. The CDR3 runs to 14 residues. Germline loops: CDR1 SQVTM, CDR2 ANQGSEA. The CDR3 bases are TGCAGCGTTCTTACAGGGGATAAGCCAGATACGCGGTATTTT. Translation gives CSVLTGDKPDTRYF.

This clonotype was seen a few times. The V gene is TRBV7-3, the J gene TRBJ2-1; TRBD2 aligns across 10 bases. There are 15 residues in the CDR3. Germline assignment: CDR1 SGHTA and CDR2 FQGTGA. The J segment lost 3 bases and the V segment lost 5 bases, leaving 4 bases of the junction unmatched. This chain's CDR3 is CASSQLAGSYNEQFF. Written as DNA, the CDR3 is TGTGCCAGCAGCCAACTAGCGGGGAGCTACAATGAGCAGTTCTTC. Supplemented by reference TRBV7-3 and TRBJ2-1, the full variable domain reads GAGVSQTPSNKVTEKGKYVELRCDPISGHTALYWYRQSLGQGPEFLIYFQGTGAADDSGLPNDRFFAVRPEGSVSTLKIQRTERGDSAVYLCASSQLAGSYNEQFFGPGTRLTVL.

V and J are TRBV19 and TRBJ2-3, with 9 bases aligning to TRBD2. CDR3 length: 17 amino acids. Unmatched junction bases numbered 16, after V lost 7 bases and J lost 5 bases. CDR1 and CDR2 from the germline V gene are LNHDA and SQIVND (reference sequence). CDR3 coding DNA: TGTGCCAGTACAAATAGGCCCATAGCGGGAGCCGGAGATACGCAGTATTTT. Its protein product is CASTNRPIAGAGDTQYF.

Ten or more counts support this clonotype. The CDR3 coding sequence is TGTGCCAGCAGTCGAGGAGTGGGGAGCTCCTACGAGCAGTACTTC. The encoded protein is CASSRGVGSSYEQYF. The J gene is TRBJ2-7, the V gene TRBV6-1, with D tentatively TRBD2 (5 bases). Trimming removed 5 bases from V and 0 bases from J, with 14 bases in between. Per germline, CDR1 MNHNS and CDR2 SASEGT. There are 15 residues in the CDR3.

The chain uses TRBV6-4 and TRBJ2-3; TRBD2 aligns across 12 bases. This CDR3 is 15 amino acids long. V lost 0 bases to trimming and J lost 7 bases; unmatched junction nucleotides: 2. Germline V gene data show CDR1 as MRHNA and CDR2 as SNTAGT. The CDR3 sequence: CASSDSTSGSHTQYF. In nucleotides, the CDR3 is TGTGCCAGCAGTGACTCGACTAGCGGGAGCCATACGCAGTATTTT.

V and J are TRBV20-1 and TRBJ2-2; 8 nucleotides match TRBD1. The junction had 6 bases not matched to a gene; V was cut back by 6 bases and J by 0 bases. The CDR3 is 15 residues long. CDR1 and CDR2 from the germline V gene are DFQATT and SNEGSKA (reference sequence). The CDR3 region is CSARGQATNTGELFF. Written as DNA, the CDR3 is TGCAGTGCCAGGGGACAGGCGACGAACACCGGGGAGCTGTTTTTT.

This chain connects TRBV11-2 to TRBJ2-1, with D perhaps given as TRBD1 or TRBD2 (6 bases each). CDR3 length equals 16 residues. CDR1 and CDR2 from the germline V gene are SGHAT and FQNNGV. The V end was cut by 2 bases, the J end by 5 bases, with 16 bases between. This CDR3 is CASSLTPRGVNNEQFF. Written as DNA, the CDR3 is TGTGCCAGCAGCTTAACTCCGAGGGGGGTGAACAATGAGCAGTTCTTC.

This clonotype was observed at least ten times. The rearrangement links TRBV7-2 to TRBJ2-6; D ambiguous. V was cut by 1 base and J by 0 bases, with 4 bases left in between. The germline V gene encodes CDR1 SGHTA and CDR2 FQGNSA. CDR3 length equals 15 residues. As DNA, the CDR3 is TGTGCCAGCAGCTTAGGCCTCTCTGGGGCCAACGTCCTGACTTTC. Translation: CASSLGLSGANVLTF.

This clonotype was counted a single time. The chain recombines TRBV6-1 with TRBJ2-1; 12 bases map to TRBD1. Germline values: CDR1 MNHNS, CDR2 SASEGT. V lost 8 bases, J lost 6 bases, and 2 bases stayed unmatched. The CDR3 extends over 13 amino acids. CDR3: CASGDRGRNEQFF. CDR3 DNA: TGTGCCAGCGGGGACAGGGGGCGCAATGAGCAGTTCTTC.

A few counts support this clonotype. The chain recombines TRBV28 with TRBJ2-1, with 11 bases aligning to TRBD2. There are 13 residues in the CDR3. V lost 8 bases to trimming and J lost 6 bases; unmatched junction nucleotides: 3. CDR1 is MDHEN and CDR2 is SYDVKM in the germline V gene. The CDR3 reads CASLAGGRNEQFF. The CDR3 DNA reads as TGTGCCAGCTTAGCGGGAGGGCGCAATGAGCAGTTCTTC.

Turning to this clonotype: This could be a read error, since a much larger clone is one nucleotide away. This chain uses TRBV6-5 with TRBJ2-7, with D perhaps TRBD2 (5 bases). CDR1 and CDR2 (germline): MNHEY, SVGAGI. V shed 8 bases and J shed 6 bases, with 14 bases lying between them. The CDR3 spans 12 residues. CDR3 amino acids: CASGTTSSEQYF. Here the CDR3 DNA reads TGTGCCAGCGGTACCACTAGTTCCGAGCAGTACTTC.

The rearrangement uses TRBV7-2 and TRBJ1-6, with D possibly being TRBD1 (6 bases). Germline-derived CDR1 and CDR2 are SGHTA and FQGNSA. Between the trimmed V and J ends, which lost 0 bases and 11 bases, there was a span of 11 bases. The CDR3 totals 14 residues. The CDR3 sequence: CASSLATGPPPLHF. CDR3 DNA: TGTGCCAGCAGCTTAGCCACAGGGCCCCCACCCCTCCACTTT. Together with reference TRBV7-2 and TRBJ1-6, the CDR3 gives the full variable domain: GAGVSQSPSNKVTEKGKDVELRCDPISGHTALYWYRQSLGQGLEFLIYFQGNSAPDKSGLPSDRFSAERTGGSVSTLTIQRTQQEDSAVYLCASSLATGPPPLHFGNGTRLTVT.

The genes are TRBV4-3 and TRBJ2-1; TRBD1 aligns across 9 bases. V shed 3 bases and J 6 bases; nucleotides not matched to a gene: 6. The CDR3 length is 15 residues. Germline V gives CDR1 LGHNA, CDR2 YSLEER. The CDR3 DNA is TGCGCCAGCAGCCAGCCGGGACAGGGAGTCAATGAGCAGTTCTTC. Translation gives CASSQPGQGVNEQFF.

CDR3 region: CASSPIAGVGETQYF. The CDR3, as DNA: TGTGCCAGCAGCCCTATAGCGGGAGTGGGAGAGACCCAGTACTTC. The chain links TRBV7-2 to TRBJ2-5, with 9 bases that match TRBD2. The CDR3 spans 15 residues. The germline V gene encodes CDR1 SGHTA and CDR2 FQGNSA. Germline trimming cut 5 bases from V and 4 bases from J; bases unmatched to any gene: 8.